Shown below are 25 T cell receptor beta chains from a single sample sequenced in a study of lymphopenia after photon versus proton radiotherapy. Sequenced by immunoSEQ multiplex PCR; TCRdb stores in-frame clones only, minus some. The table lists tens of thousands of clones, 85% of them singletons. The specimen comprised peripheral blood, sampled from a patient treated with photon-based radiotherapy. All receptors derive from a man aged 60 to 75 with pancreatic cancer.

The chain is built from TRBV27 and TRBJ2-5; a weak D match, TRBD2 (6 bases). Germline loops: CDR1 MNHEY, CDR2 SMNVEV (reference sequence). The CDR3 sequence is 14 residues long. Trimming stripped 6 bases from V and 2 bases from J, with 13 bases between. In DNA form, the CDR3 reads TGTGCCAGCAGCTTGAGGACTACTCAAGAGACCCAGTACTTC. Residues: CASSLRTTQETQYF.

This clone was seen more than once but under ten times. This chain links TRBV27 with TRBJ2-1; 7 bases fit TRBD2. This CDR3 has 17 residues. The germline V gene has CDR1 MNHEY and CDR2 SMNVEV (reference sequence). The V and J ends lost 2 bases and 3 bases, in that order; junction bases with no gene match: 10. The CDR3 reads CASSLAHPGGGYNEQFF. CDR3 nucleotide sequence: TGTGCCAGCAGTTTAGCCCATCCGGGGGGTGGCTACAATGAGCAGTTCTTC.

This clone has only a few counts. The rearrangement joins TRBV5-8 to TRBJ1-3, with D perhaps matching TRBD1 (6 bases). Trimming removed 4 bases from V and 4 bases from J, with 15 bases in between. The CDR3 loop spans 15 amino acids. Germline V CDR1 and CDR2: SGHTS, YDEGEE. In DNA form, the CDR3 reads TGTGCCAGCAGCCAACAGGGACACCTAGGAAACACCATATATTTT. This sequence encodes CASSQQGHLGNTIYF.

This chain connects TRBV13 to TRBJ1-2; a possible D gene is TRBD1 (5 bases). V shed 8 bases and J shed 12 bases, with 25 bases lying between them. The CDR3 is 14 residues long. Germline V lookup: CDR1 PRHDT, CDR2 FYEKMQ (reference sequence). The CDR3 region has the DNA TGTGCCAGCGTTCGATACCGGGACGGAGTGTCAGACACCTTC. Translating it yields CASVRYRDGVSDTF.

The V call is TRBV7-3, the J call TRBJ2-2; D gene unclear. V lost 4 bases, J lost 4 bases, and 10 bases lay in between. The germline V gene encodes CDR1 SGHTA and CDR2 FQGTGA. The CDR3 covers 14 residues. DNA of the CDR3: TGTGCCAGCAGCTCCTTAATCACCACCGGGGAGCTGTTTTTT. This encodes CASSSLITTGELFF.

The rearrangement joins TRBV6-6 to TRBJ1-5; 8 nucleotides line up with TRBD1. Trimming removed 6 bases from V and 2 bases from J; junction bases left unmatched: 9. This CDR3 comprises 16 residues. Germline assignment: CDR1 MNHNY and CDR2 SVGAGI (reference sequence). The CDR3 loop reads CASRMDRVVRNQPQHF. CDR3 nucleotide sequence: TGTGCCAGCAGAATGGACAGGGTGGTTCGCAATCAGCCCCAGCATTTT.

This rearrangement joins TRBV11-3 to TRBJ1-3; 9 bases are shared with TRBD1. The CDR3 is 18 amino acids. J lost 4 bases, V lost 2 bases, and 12 bases had no gene match. CDR1 and CDR2 (germline): SGHNT, YENEEA. CDR3 in amino acids: CASSLWWYRGLFGNTIYF. The CDR3 DNA is TGTGCCAGCAGCTTATGGTGGTACAGGGGGCTTTTCGGAAACACCATATATTTT.

The chain uses TRBV10-3 and TRBJ2-5; TRBD2 matches at 8 bases. The CDR3 runs to 14 residues. Germline V lookup: CDR1 ENHRY, CDR2 SYGVKD. The ends lost 4 bases at V and 3 bases at J; junction bases unmatched: 4. The CDR3 DNA follows: TGTGCCATCAGTGTTAGCGGGGACGAAGAGACCCAGTACTTC. Its protein product is CAISVSGDEETQYF.

The V and J genes are TRBV19 and TRBJ1-1; 8 bases align to TRBD1. With V trimmed by 5 bases and J by 1 base, 3 bases remained unmatched. There are 14 residues in the CDR3. CDR1 is LNHDA, CDR2 SQIVND, per germline (reference sequence). DNA of the CDR3: TGTGCCAGTAGTGGACAGGGACCGAACACTGAAGCTTTCTTT. This sequence encodes CASSGQGPNTEAFF.

J is TRBJ2-2 and V is TRBV2; D uncertain. The germline V and J ends were trimmed by 11 bases and 5 bases, with 9 bases remaining between them. The CDR3 covers 11 residues. In germline, CDR1 is SNHLY, CDR2 FYNNEI. The CDR3 DNA reads as TGTGCCTCCTGCTGGACCGGGGAGCTGTTTTTT. Protein product: CASCWTGELFF.

The table lists this clone with a count of one. The chain combines TRBV2 with TRBJ2-3; D unclear. V lost 4 bases and J lost 2, with 13 bases in between. CDR1 SNHLY and CDR2 FYNNEI come from the germline V gene. The CDR3 covers 15 residues. The chain's CDR3 is CASSAVAAITDTQYF. CDR3 DNA sequence: TGTGCCAGCAGTGCAGTGGCAGCTATCACAGATACGCAGTATTTT.

The rearrangement uses TRBV11-2 and TRBJ2-5; D possibly corresponds to TRBD2 (6 bases). This CDR3 contains 17 residues. Trimming took off 5 bases at V and 0 bases at J, with 19 bases between the two ends. Germline values: CDR1 SGHAT, CDR2 FQNNGV. The CDR3 DNA is TGTGCCAGCAGCCCTCCCCCCCCGGGACTCAACCAAGAGACCCAGTACTTC. This sequence encodes CASSPPPPGLNQETQYF.

This chain uses TRBV9 with TRBJ2-3; D unresolved. Deletions cut 0 bases from V and 5 bases from J, with 4 bases between. CDR1 is SGDLS, CDR2 YYNGEE, per germline. This CDR3 has 12 residues. CDR3 DNA sequence: TGTGCCAGCAGCGTAGTTGTAGATACGCAGTATTTT. Residues: CASSVVVDTQYF.

The V call is TRBV19, the J call TRBJ1-5; D ambiguous. The V gene's germline CDR1 is LNHDA and CDR2 SQIVND (reference sequence). The CDR3 extends over 13 amino acids. V lost 7 bases and J lost 5, with 12 bases in between. For the CDR3, the DNA is TGTGCCAGTACGGCAGCAACCTATCAGCCCCAGCATTTT. Protein product: CASTAATYQPQHF.

V usage is TRBV5-1 and J usage is TRBJ2-2, with D unclear. V lost 5 bases to trimming and J lost 4 bases, with 15 bases between them. Per germline, CDR1 SGHRS and CDR2 YFSETQ. The CDR3 runs to 15 residues. Written as DNA, the CDR3 is TGCGCCAGCAGAATAGCCCCGGTGTCCACCGGGGAGCTGTTTTTT. Residues: CASRIAPVSTGELFF.

The chain couples TRBV6-6 to TRBJ1-6; D is undetermined. This CDR3 comprises 13 residues. V lost 5 bases, J lost 8 bases, and 10 bases lay in between. Germline V gene sequence: CDR1 MNHNY, CDR2 SVGAGI (reference sequence). The CDR3 reads CASSHISDSPLHF. CDR3 sequence (DNA): TGTGCCAGCAGTCATATTTCCGATTCACCCCTCCACTTT.

This chain links TRBV5-8 with TRBJ2-3, with D tentatively TRBD2 (7 bases). The CDR3 covers 15 residues. Trimming removed 4 bases at V and 4 bases at J, with 16 bases between. The germline V gene encodes CDR1 SGHTS and CDR2 YDEGEE. The CDR3 here is CASSPLGGASDTQYF. In DNA, the CDR3 is TGTGCCAGCAGCCCATTAGGGGGGGCATCAGATACGCAGTATTTT.

This rearrangement joins TRBV27 to TRBJ1-3; TRBD1 agrees at 7 bases. Germline lookup yields CDR1 MNHEY and CDR2 SMNVEV (reference sequence). The junction had 10 bases not matched to a gene; V was cut back by 5 bases and J by 0 bases. The CDR3 totals 17 residues. The CDR3 nucleotides read TGTGCCAGCAGTCTAAACCCGACAGGGTACTCTGGAAACACCATATATTTT. It encodes CASSLNPTGYSGNTIYF.

This rearrangement joins TRBV5-4 to TRBJ2-7; TRBD2 agrees at 14 bases. The CDR3 is made up of 16 amino acids. Germline values: CDR1 SGHNT, CDR2 YYREEE (reference sequence). The V segment lost 5 bases and the J segment 2 bases; nucleotides outside the gene matches: 6. Here the CDR3 DNA reads TGTGCCAGCAGTAAAGGGACTAGCGGGGGAACCTACGAGCAGTACTTC. This translates into CASSKGTSGGTYEQYF.

This sequence joins TRBV10-1 and TRBJ1-2, with 7 bases fitting TRBD1. After removal of 0 bases from V and 5 bases from J, the junction contained 3 bases not matched to a gene. CDR1 is WNHNN, CDR2 SYGVQD, per germline (reference sequence). This CDR3 comprises 14 residues. CDR3 loop: CASSESRGPYGYTF. The CDR3 DNA reads TGCGCCAGCAGTGAGTCGAGGGGGCCTTATGGCTACACCTTC.

V and J are TRBV30 and TRBJ2-1; TRBD2 matches at 9 bases. Looked up from germline, CDR1 is GTSNPN and CDR2 is SVGIG (reference sequence). CDR3 length: 19 residues. J lost 8 bases, V lost 0 bases, and 20 bases had no gene match. The CDR3 reads CAWSVLVRSGGRTFDEQFF. The CDR3 DNA sequence: TGTGCCTGGAGTGTACTAGTAAGAAGCGGGGGGCGTACGTTCGATGAGCAGTTCTTC.

The rearrangement joins TRBV7-2 to TRBJ1-4, with a weak D call TRBD1 (5 bases). V dropped 3 bases and J dropped 4 bases, with 9 bases sitting between them. The CDR3 has 14 amino acids. Germline CDR1 SGHTA, CDR2 FQGNSA. This chain's CDR3 is CASSFLQVNEKLFF. CDR3 in DNA: TGTGCCAGCAGCTTTTTACAGGTTAATGAAAAACTGTTTTTT.

This chain connects TRBV5-1 to TRBJ1-1, with D uncertain. This CDR3 contains 15 residues. The V gene's germline CDR1 is SGHRS and CDR2 YFSETQ. V was pared by 0 bases and J by 0 bases, with 9 bases between. The CDR3 reads CASSLGGSLNTEAFF. The CDR3 bases are TGCGCCAGCAGCTTGGGAGGCAGTCTGAACACTGAAGCTTTCTTT.

The chain links TRBV5-6 to TRBJ2-7; D is unclear. Trimming shortened V by 2 bases and J by 2 bases, and 5 bases separated the two germline ends. The CDR3 is 12 amino acids. Germline assignment: CDR1 SGHDT and CDR2 YYEEEE. CDR3 DNA: TGTGCCAGCAGCTTAACTACCTACGAGCAGTACTTC. This translates into CASSLTTYEQYF. Based on the CDR3 plus reference TRBV5-6 and TRBJ2-7, the full variable domain is DAGVTQSPTHLIKTRGQQVTLRCSPKSGHDTVSWYQQALGQGPQFIFQYYEEEERQRGNFPDRFSGHQFPNYSSELNVNALLLGDSALYLCASSLTTYEQYFGPGTRLTVT.

The rearrangement joins TRBV12-5 to TRBJ1-5; D remains ambiguous. V shed 1 base and J shed 0 bases, with 16 bases lying between them. CDR1 is LGHNT and CDR2 is FRNRAP in the germline V gene. The CDR3 is 18 residues long. The chain's CDR3 is CASGLGGSARDSNQPQHF. DNA for the CDR3: TGTGCTAGTGGTTTGGGAGGCTCAGCCCGAGATAGCAATCAGCCCCAGCATTTT.